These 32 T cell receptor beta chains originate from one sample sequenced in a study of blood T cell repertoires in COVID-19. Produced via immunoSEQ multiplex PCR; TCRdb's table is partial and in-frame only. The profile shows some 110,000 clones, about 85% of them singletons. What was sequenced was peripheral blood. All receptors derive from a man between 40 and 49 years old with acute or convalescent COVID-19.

CDR3 bases: TGTGCCAGCAGCCAAGAAACTAGCGGGGGGTTGATCAAAGAGACCCAGTACTTC. Amino acid sequence: CASSQETSGGLIKETQYF. The chain has TRBV4-2 and TRBJ2-5; 12 bases fit TRBD2. V shed 0 bases, J shed 3 bases, and the junction held 8 bases outside the gene matches. Germline CDR1 and CDR2: LGHNA and YNFKEQ. The CDR3 extends over 18 amino acids.

CDR3: CASSSTQGSYEQYF. The CDR3 bases are TGTGCCAGCTCGTCCACGCAGGGCTCCTACGAGCAGTACTTC. This rearrangement joins TRBV18 to TRBJ2-7; D perhaps matches TRBD1 (5 bases). Germline CDR1 is KGHSH and CDR2 is LQKENI. V lost 6 bases and J 0 bases, leaving 12 bases between the germline ends. The CDR3 totals 14 residues.

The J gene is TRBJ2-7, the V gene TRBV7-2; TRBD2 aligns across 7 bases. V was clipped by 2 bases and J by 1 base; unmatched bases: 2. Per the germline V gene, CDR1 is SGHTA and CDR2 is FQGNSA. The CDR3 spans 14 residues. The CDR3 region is CASSLSGASYEQYF. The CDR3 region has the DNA TGTGCCAGCAGCTTAAGCGGGGCTTCCTACGAGCAGTACTTC.

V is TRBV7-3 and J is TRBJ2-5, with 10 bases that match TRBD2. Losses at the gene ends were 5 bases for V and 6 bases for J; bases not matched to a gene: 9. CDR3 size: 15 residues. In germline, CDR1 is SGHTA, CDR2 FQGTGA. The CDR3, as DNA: TGTGCCAGCAGCGAGAGCGGGGGGGCCGCGAAGACCCAGTACTTC. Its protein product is CASSESGGAAKTQYF.

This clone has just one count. CDR3 residues: CATQAGGYNEQFF. The CDR3 DNA follows: TGTGCCACCCAGGCGGGAGGTTACAATGAGCAGTTCTTC. The chain carries TRBV10-3 and TRBJ2-1, with TRBD2 matching 8 bases. With V trimmed by 10 bases and J by 4 bases, 6 bases remained unmatched. Germline V gives CDR1 ENHRY, CDR2 SYGVKD. The CDR3 totals 13 residues.

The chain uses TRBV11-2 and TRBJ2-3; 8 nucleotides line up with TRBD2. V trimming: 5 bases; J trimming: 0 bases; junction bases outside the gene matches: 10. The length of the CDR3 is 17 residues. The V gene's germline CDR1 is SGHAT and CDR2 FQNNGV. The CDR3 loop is CASSARTSGPSTDTQYF. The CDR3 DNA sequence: TGTGCCAGCAGCGCAAGAACTAGCGGCCCTAGCACAGATACGCAGTATTTT.

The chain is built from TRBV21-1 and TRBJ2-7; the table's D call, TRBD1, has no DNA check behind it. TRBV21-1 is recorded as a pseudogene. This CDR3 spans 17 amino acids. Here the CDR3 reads CASSRPIRTGERYEQYF. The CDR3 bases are TGTGCCAGCAGCAGACCGATTAGGACAGGGGAGAGGTACGAGCAGTACTTC.

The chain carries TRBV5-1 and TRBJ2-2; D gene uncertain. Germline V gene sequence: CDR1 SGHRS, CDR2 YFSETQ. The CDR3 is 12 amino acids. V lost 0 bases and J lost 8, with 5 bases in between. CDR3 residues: CASSLALGELFF. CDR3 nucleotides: TGCGCCAGCAGCTTGGCCTTGGGGGAGCTGTTTTTT.

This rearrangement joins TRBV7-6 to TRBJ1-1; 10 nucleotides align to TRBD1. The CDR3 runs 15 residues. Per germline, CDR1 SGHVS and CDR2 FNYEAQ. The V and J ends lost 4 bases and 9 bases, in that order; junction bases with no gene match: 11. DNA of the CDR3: TGTGCCAGCAGCTCCAACCGCGGACAGGGGGGGAAAGCTTTCTTT. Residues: CASSSNRGQGGKAFF.

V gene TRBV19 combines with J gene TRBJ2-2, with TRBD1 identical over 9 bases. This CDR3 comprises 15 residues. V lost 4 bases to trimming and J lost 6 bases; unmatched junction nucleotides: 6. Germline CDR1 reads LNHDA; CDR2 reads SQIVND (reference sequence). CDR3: CASSSWDRESGELFF. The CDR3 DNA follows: TGTGCCAGTAGTAGCTGGGACAGGGAGTCCGGGGAGCTGTTTTTT. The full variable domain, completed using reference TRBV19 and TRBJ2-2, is DGGITQSPKYLFRKEGQNVTLSCEQNLNHDAMYWYRQDPGQGLRLIYYSQIVNDFQKGDIAEGYSVSREKKESFPLTVTSAQKNPTAFYLCASSSWDRESGELFFGEGSRLTVL.

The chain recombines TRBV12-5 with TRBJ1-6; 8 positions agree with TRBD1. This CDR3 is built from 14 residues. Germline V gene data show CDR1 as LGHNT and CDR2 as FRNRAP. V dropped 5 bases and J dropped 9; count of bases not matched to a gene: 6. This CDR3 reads CASGLGQGSSPLHF. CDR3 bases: TGTGCTAGTGGTCTAGGACAGGGCAGTTCACCCCTCCACTTT.

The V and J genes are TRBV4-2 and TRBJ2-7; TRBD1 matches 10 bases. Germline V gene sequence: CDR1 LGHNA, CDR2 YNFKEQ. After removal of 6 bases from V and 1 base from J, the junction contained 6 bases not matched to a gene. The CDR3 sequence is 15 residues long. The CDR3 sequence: CASSYGDRGSYEQYF. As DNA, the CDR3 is TGTGCCAGCAGTTACGGGGACAGGGGTTCCTACGAGCAGTACTTC.

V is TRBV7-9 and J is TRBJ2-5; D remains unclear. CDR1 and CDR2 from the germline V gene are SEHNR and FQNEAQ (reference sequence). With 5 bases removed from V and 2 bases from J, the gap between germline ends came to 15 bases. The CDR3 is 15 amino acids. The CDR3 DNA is TGTGCCAGCAGCCCGCCAAGTCTAGGACAAGAGACCCAGTACTTC. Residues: CASSPPSLGQETQYF.

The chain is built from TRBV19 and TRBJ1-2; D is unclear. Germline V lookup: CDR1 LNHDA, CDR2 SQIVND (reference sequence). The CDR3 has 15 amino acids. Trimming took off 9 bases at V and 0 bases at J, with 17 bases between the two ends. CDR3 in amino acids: CASHAWAPSNYGYTF. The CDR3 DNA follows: TGTGCCAGCCACGCTTGGGCCCCATCTAACTATGGCTACACCTTC.

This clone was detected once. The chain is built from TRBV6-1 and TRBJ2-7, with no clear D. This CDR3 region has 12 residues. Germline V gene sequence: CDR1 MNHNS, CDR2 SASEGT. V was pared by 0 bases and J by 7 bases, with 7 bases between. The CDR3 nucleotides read TGTGCCAGCAGTGAAGCATGGCGGGAGCAGTACTTC. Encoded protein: CASSEAWREQYF.

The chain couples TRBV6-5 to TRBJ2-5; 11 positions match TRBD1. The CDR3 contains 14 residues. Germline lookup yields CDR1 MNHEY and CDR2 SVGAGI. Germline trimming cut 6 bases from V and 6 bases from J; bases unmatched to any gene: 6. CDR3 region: CASRTGTGGKTQYF. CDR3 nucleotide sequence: TGTGCCAGCAGGACCGGGACAGGGGGGAAGACCCAGTACTTC.

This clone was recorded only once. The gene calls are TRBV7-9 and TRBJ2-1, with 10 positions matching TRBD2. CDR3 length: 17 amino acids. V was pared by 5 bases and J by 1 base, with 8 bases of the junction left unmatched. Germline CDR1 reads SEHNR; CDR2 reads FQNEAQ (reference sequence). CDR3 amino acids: CASSHPLAGTSYNEQFF. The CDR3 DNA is TGTGCCAGCAGCCACCCACTAGCGGGGACATCCTACAATGAGCAGTTCTTC.

CDR3 nucleotides: TGTGCCACTATTCATCAGGGACAGGATCGCTCTGGGGCCAACGTCCTGACTTTC. Residues: CATIHQGQDRSGANVLTF. The chain recombines TRBV4-2 with TRBJ2-6; TRBD1 matches at 8 bases. The CDR3 extends over 18 amino acids. The ends lost 10 bases at V and 0 bases at J; junction bases unmatched: 14. CDR1 is LGHNA and CDR2 is YNFKEQ in the germline V gene.

The CDR3 DNA reads as TGTGCCAGCTCTAGGGCAGGACTCTTCTCTGGGGCCAACGTCCTGACTTTC. Amino acids: CASSRAGLFSGANVLTF. The rearrangement joins TRBV18 to TRBJ2-6; perhaps TRBD2 as D (5 bases). Looked up from germline, CDR1 is KGHSH and CDR2 is LQKENI. V lost 6 bases to trimming and J lost 0 bases, with 15 bases between them. CDR3 size: 17 residues.

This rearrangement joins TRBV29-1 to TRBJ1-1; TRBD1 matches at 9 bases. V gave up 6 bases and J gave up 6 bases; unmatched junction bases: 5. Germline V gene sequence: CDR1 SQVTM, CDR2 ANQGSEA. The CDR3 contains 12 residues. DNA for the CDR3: TGCAGCGTGGACAGGGGAATCGCTGAAGCTTTCTTT. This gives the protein CSVDRGIAEAFF.

The CDR3 region has the DNA TGTGCCAGCAGTTACTCGGGTCGCGGCCTCTACGAGCAGTACTTC. Protein product: CASSYSGRGLYEQYF. The chain uses TRBV6-2 or TRBV6-3 and TRBJ2-7; no firm D call. CDR1 and CDR2 from the germline V gene are MNHEY and SVGEGT. Trimming took off 0 bases at V and 3 bases at J, with 12 bases between the two ends. This CDR3 comprises 15 residues.

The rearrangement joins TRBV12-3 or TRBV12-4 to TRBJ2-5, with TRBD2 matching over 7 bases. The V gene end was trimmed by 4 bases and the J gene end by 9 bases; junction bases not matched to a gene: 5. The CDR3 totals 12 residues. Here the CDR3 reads CASSWGGEAQYF. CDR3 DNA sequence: TGTGCCAGCAGTTGGGGGGGTGAGGCCCAGTACTTC.

The CDR3 sequence is CASLADLTDTQYF. CDR3 DNA: TGTGCCAGCCTAGCGGACCTCACAGATACGCAGTATTTT. The V and J genes are TRBV28 and TRBJ2-3, with 7 bases fitting TRBD2. The CDR3 is 13 amino acids. V lost 8 bases to trimming and J lost 2 bases; unmatched junction nucleotides: 4. The germline CDR1 and CDR2 sequences are MDHEN and SYDVKM. Together with reference TRBV28 and TRBJ2-3, the CDR3 gives the full variable domain: DVKVTQSSRYLVKRTGEKVFLECVQDMDHENMFWYRQDPGLGLRLIYFSYDVKMKEKGDIPEGYSVSREKKERFSLILESASTNQTSMYLCASLADLTDTQYFGPGTRLTVL.

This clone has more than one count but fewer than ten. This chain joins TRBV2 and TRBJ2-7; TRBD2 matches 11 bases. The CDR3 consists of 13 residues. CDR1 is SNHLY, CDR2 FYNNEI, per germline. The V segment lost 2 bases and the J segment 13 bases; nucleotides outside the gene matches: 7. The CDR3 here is CASSELAGGRGYF. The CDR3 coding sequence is TGTGCCAGCAGTGAACTAGCGGGAGGCCGGGGATACTTC.

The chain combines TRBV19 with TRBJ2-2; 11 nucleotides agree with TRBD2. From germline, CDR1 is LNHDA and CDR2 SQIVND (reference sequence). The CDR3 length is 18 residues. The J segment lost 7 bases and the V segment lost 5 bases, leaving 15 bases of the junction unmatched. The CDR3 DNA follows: TGTGCCAGTAGTCCAACTAGCGGGGGACCTGGCCGGGACGGGGAGCTGTTTTTT. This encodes CASSPTSGGPGRDGELFF. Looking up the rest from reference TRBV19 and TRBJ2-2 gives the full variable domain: DGGITQSPKYLFRKEGQNVTLSCEQNLNHDAMYWYRQDPGQGLRLIYYSQIVNDFQKGDIAEGYSVSREKKESFPLTVTSAQKNPTAFYLCASSPTSGGPGRDGELFFGEGSRLTVL.

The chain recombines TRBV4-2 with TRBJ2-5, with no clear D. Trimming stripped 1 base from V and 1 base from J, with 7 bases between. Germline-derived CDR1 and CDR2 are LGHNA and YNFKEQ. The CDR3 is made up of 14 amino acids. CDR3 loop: CASSQGLIQETQYF. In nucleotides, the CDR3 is TGTGCCAGCAGCCAAGGACTCATCCAAGAGACCCAGTACTTC.

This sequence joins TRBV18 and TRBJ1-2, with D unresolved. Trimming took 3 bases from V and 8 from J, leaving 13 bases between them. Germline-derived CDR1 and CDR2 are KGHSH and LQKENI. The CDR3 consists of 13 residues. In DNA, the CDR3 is TGTGCCAGCTCACCCCAAGAGGGAACGGGCTACACCTTC. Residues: CASSPQEGTGYTF.

The chain's CDR3 is CASSEGEYTNYGYTF. The CDR3 DNA reads as TGTGCCAGCAGCGAGGGGGAGTATACTAACTATGGCTACACCTTC. The chain combines TRBV9 with TRBJ1-2, with D possibly being TRBD1 (6 bases). This CDR3 is built from 15 residues. Germline CDR1 and CDR2: SGDLS and YYNGEE. The ends were cut back, 3 bases at V and 0 bases at J, with 12 bases in the middle.

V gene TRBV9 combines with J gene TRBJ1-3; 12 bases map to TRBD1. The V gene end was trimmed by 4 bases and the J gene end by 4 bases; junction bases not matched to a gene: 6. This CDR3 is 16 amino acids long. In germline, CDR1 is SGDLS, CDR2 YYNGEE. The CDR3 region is CASSYGTGGAGNTIYF. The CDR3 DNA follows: TGTGCCAGCAGCTACGGGACAGGGGGCGCCGGAAACACCATATATTTT.

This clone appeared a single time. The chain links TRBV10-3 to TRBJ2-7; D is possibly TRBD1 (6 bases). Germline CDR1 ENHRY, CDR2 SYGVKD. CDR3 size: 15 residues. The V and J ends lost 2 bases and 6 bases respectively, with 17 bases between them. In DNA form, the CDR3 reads TGTGCCATCAGTGAGACAGGGCTCCGTTCGTCCGAGCAGTACTTC. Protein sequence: CAISETGLRSSEQYF.

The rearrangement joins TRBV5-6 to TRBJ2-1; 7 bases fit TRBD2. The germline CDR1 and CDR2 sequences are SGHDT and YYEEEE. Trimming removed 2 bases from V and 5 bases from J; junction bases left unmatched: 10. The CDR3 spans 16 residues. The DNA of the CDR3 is TGTGCCAGCAGCTTTCTTTTGGCTAGCGGTGACAATGAGCAGTTCTTC. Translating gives CASSFLLASGDNEQFF.

CDR3 residues: CASSWSRGLDEQYF. In DNA, the CDR3 is TGTGCCAGCAGTTGGTCCAGGGGCTTGGACGAGCAGTACTTC. This chain joins TRBV5-4 and TRBJ2-7, with TRBD1 as a possible D gene (6 bases). This CDR3 is built from 14 residues. In germline, CDR1 is SGHNT, CDR2 YYREEE (reference sequence). Trimming removed 5 bases at V and 5 bases at J, with 17 bases between.